A single sample is the source of the 25 T cell receptor beta chains below, sequenced in a study of blood T cell repertoires in COVID-19. Libraries were prepared by immunoSEQ multiplex PCR; TCRdb keeps only in-frame clonotypes and omits some of them. The repertoire holds over 600,000 clones, with just under 90% as singletons. The source material was peripheral blood. The receptors here all came from a woman aged 18-29 years with acute or convalescent COVID-19.

The chain is built from TRBV7-9 and TRBJ1-1; possible D gene TRBD1, 6 bases. Germline loops: CDR1 SEHNR, CDR2 FQNEAQ (reference sequence). Trimming stripped 0 bases from V and 7 bases from J, with 12 bases between. The CDR3 runs to 14 residues. CDR3 protein: CASSLANVGGEAFF. In nucleotides, the CDR3 is TGTGCCAGCAGCTTAGCAAACGTAGGGGGTGAAGCTTTCTTT.

This clone has a single count. Written as DNA, the CDR3 is TGTGCCAGCAGCCGAGAAGGTGGGAGCTCCTACGAGCAGTACTTC. Protein sequence: CASSREGGSSYEQYF. V is TRBV6-2 or TRBV6-3 and J is TRBJ2-7; the D gene is possibly TRBD2 (5 bases). The length of the CDR3 is 15 residues. V lost 6 bases, J lost 0 bases, and 15 bases lay in between. Germline CDR1 is MNHEY and CDR2 is SVGEGT.

The rearrangement links TRBV2 to TRBJ1-3; the match to TRBD1 covers 9 bases. This CDR3 contains 17 residues. V gave up 1 base and J gave up 0 bases; unmatched junction bases: 4. Germline CDR1 SNHLY, CDR2 FYNNEI. CDR3 amino acids: CASSEGTGALSGNTIYF. CDR3 nucleotides: TGTGCCAGCAGTGAAGGGACAGGGGCCCTCTCTGGAAACACCATATATTTT.

The chain is built from TRBV6-5 and TRBJ2-2; TRBD1 matches 7 bases. This CDR3 region has 14 residues. V lost 6 bases and J lost 6; bases outside the gene matches: 7. Germline V gene lookup returns CDR1 MNHEY and CDR2 SVGAGI. Here the CDR3 reads CASSRGQVAGELFF. The CDR3 coding sequence is TGTGCCAGCAGCCGAGGACAGGTCGCCGGGGAGCTGTTTTTT.

This clone was detected once. Other DNA sequences from this sample encode an identical CDR3 as well. The CDR3 DNA reads TGTGCCAGCAGTTTAGGGGGGGATTACGAGCAGTACTTC. Translating it yields CASSLGGDYEQYF. The V and J genes are TRBV27 and TRBJ2-7, with 7 nucleotides matching TRBD2. CDR1 MNHEY and CDR2 SMNVEV come from the germline V gene (reference sequence). V was clipped by 2 bases and J by 4 bases; unmatched bases: 2. This CDR3 is 13 amino acids long.

This clone occurred a few times. The chain carries TRBV28 and TRBJ1-5; no reliable D call. Germline CDR1 MDHEN, CDR2 SYDVKM. This CDR3 spans 15 amino acids. V was shortened by 5 bases and J by 4 bases, with 15 bases between the two germline ends. The CDR3 sequence: CASSTGGVGNQPQHF. The CDR3, as DNA: TGTGCCAGCAGTACCGGTGGAGTCGGAAATCAGCCCCAGCATTTT.

The chain combines TRBV2 with TRBJ2-1; 11 bases are shared with TRBD1. This CDR3 contains 15 residues. Germline V gene lookup returns CDR1 SNHLY and CDR2 FYNNEI. With V trimmed by 8 bases and J by 4 bases, 7 bases remained unmatched. CDR3 in DNA: TGTGCCAGCGGACAGGGGGCGGGTGGATACAATGAGCAGTTCTTC. Its translation is CASGQGAGGYNEQFF.

This rearrangement joins TRBV19 to TRBJ2-2; 8 nucleotides line up with TRBD1. Germline trimming cut 6 bases from V and 3 bases from J; bases unmatched to any gene: 3. This CDR3 is 14 amino acids long. Germline V gene sequence: CDR1 LNHDA, CDR2 SQIVND (reference sequence). The CDR3 spells CASRPGQDTGELFF. DNA of the CDR3: TGTGCCAGTAGGCCGGGACAGGACACCGGGGAGCTGTTTTTT. The complete variable domain, with remaining parts taken from reference TRBV19 and TRBJ2-2, reads DGGITQSPKYLFRKEGQNVTLSCEQNLNHDAMYWYRQDPGQGLRLIYYSQIVNDFQKGDIAEGYSVSREKKESFPLTVTSAQKNPTAFYLCASRPGQDTGELFFGEGSRLTVL.

The V call is TRBV2, the J call TRBJ1-2; 11 nucleotides line up with TRBD1. The length of the CDR3 is 16 residues. With V trimmed by 0 bases and J by 8 bases, 8 bases remained unmatched. Per germline, CDR1 SNHLY and CDR2 FYNNEI. The CDR3 nucleotides read TGTGCCAGCAGTGAAGCGAGGACAGGGGGCGCCCAGGGCTACACCTTC. Amino acids: CASSEARTGGAQGYTF.

The chain carries TRBV20-1 and TRBJ1-2; 7 bases align to TRBD1. The trim removed 3 bases at V and 4 bases at J, leaving 5 bases unmatched. From germline, CDR1 is DFQATT and CDR2 SNEGSKA (reference sequence). CDR3 length: 13 residues. In DNA form, the CDR3 reads TGCAGTGCTAGTCCCGACAGGGCCTATGGCTACACCTTC. Translated, it gives CSASPDRAYGYTF.

The V call is TRBV7-9, the J call TRBJ1-2; the D is unclear. The CDR3 runs to 15 residues. The germline V gene has CDR1 SEHNR and CDR2 FQNEAQ (reference sequence). V gave up 2 bases and J gave up 0 bases, with 10 bases separating them. The CDR3 loop reads CASSLSGNPNYGYTF. The CDR3 DNA is TGTGCCAGCAGCTTATCTGGCAACCCTAACTATGGCTACACCTTC.

Concerning this clone: Other DNA sequences within the sample encode an identical CDR3. The rearrangement joins TRBV30 to TRBJ1-2; no clear D gene. Germline V gene data show CDR1 as GTSNPN and CDR2 as SVGIG (reference sequence). This CDR3 is built from 13 residues. Between the trimmed V and J ends, which lost 0 bases and 2 bases, there was a span of 7 bases. This CDR3 is CAWSVRGNYGYTF. CDR3 nucleotide sequence: TGTGCCTGGAGTGTGAGAGGGAACTATGGCTACACCTTC.

V gene TRBV4-3 combines with J gene TRBJ2-7; D possibly corresponds to TRBD2 (7 bases). CDR1 and CDR2 from the germline V gene are LGHNA and YSLEER. CDR3 size: 15 residues. V lost 3 bases, J lost 7 bases, and 19 bases lay in between. CDR3: CASSQDTGGPEEQYF. The CDR3 region has the DNA TGCGCCAGCAGCCAGGATACCGGGGGGCCGGAAGAGCAGTACTTC.

The rearrangement links TRBV4-3 to TRBJ2-3, with TRBD1 matching over 10 bases. CDR1 and CDR2 from the germline V gene are LGHNA and YSLEER. With 3 bases clipped from V and 3 bases from J, the junction kept 3 bases outside the gene matches. The CDR3 consists of 15 residues. DNA of the CDR3: TGCGCCAGCAGCCACAGACAGGGGGCTACAGATACGCAGTATTTT. Amino acid sequence: CASSHRQGATDTQYF.

For the CDR3, the DNA is TGCGCCAGCAGCTTGCAGCGGGGAACTAATGAAAAACTGTTTTTT. Translating it yields CASSLQRGTNEKLFF. V and J are TRBV5-1 and TRBJ1-4, with no clear D. V was trimmed by 1 base and J by 1 base, leaving 8 bases between them. This CDR3 region has 15 residues. The V gene's germline CDR1 is SGHRS and CDR2 YFSETQ.

In nucleotides, the CDR3 is TGTGCCAGCTCACCCCCAGAGCGGGGAGGACGGTCTGGGCAGTTCTTC. Translation gives CASSPPERGGRSGQFF. V is TRBV18 and J is TRBJ2-1; 7 bases agree with TRBD2. This CDR3 spans 16 amino acids. Germline V gene lookup returns CDR1 KGHSH and CDR2 LQKENI. V lost 3 bases to trimming and J lost 12 bases; unmatched junction nucleotides: 17.

To note about this clone: At the DNA level, this CDR3 is encoded by other sequences in the same sample as well. This chain joins TRBV9 and TRBJ1-2; TRBD1 aligns across 10 bases. The germline V gene has CDR1 SGDLS and CDR2 YYNGEE. V lost 0 bases and J lost 4; bases outside the gene matches: 0. The CDR3 has 14 amino acids. Here the CDR3 DNA reads TGTGCCAGCAGCGTAGGACAGGGGGCCTATGGCTACACCTTC. This sequence encodes CASSVGQGAYGYTF.

The genes are TRBV18 and TRBJ1-1; D gene ambiguous. V was pared by 6 bases and J by 5 bases, with 22 bases between. The germline V gene has CDR1 KGHSH and CDR2 LQKENI. The CDR3 contains 16 residues. CDR3 sequence: CASSTRPGSTGTEAFF. The CDR3 nucleotides are TGTGCCAGCTCCACTCGCCCCGGGTCAACGGGAACTGAAGCTTTCTTT.

The chain recombines TRBV7-2 with TRBJ1-2; TRBD1 agrees at 9 bases. CDR1 is SGHTA, CDR2 FQGNSA, per germline. This CDR3 has 13 residues. V lost 3 bases, J lost 8 bases, and 4 bases stayed unmatched. DNA for the CDR3: TGTGCCAGCAGCTTCGACAGGGGGACAGGCTACACCTTC. Amino acid sequence: CASSFDRGTGYTF. Full variable domain (remainder filled in from reference TRBV7-2 and TRBJ1-2): GAGVSQSPSNKVTEKGKDVELRCDPISGHTALYWYRQSLGQGLEFLIYFQGNSAPDKSGLPSDRFSAERTGGSVSTLTIQRTQQEDSAVYLCASSFDRGTGYTFGSGTRLTVV.

This clone was seen once. In DNA, the CDR3 is TGCGCCAGCAGCTACACCACCGGGGAGCTGTTTTTT. This translates into CASSYTTGELFF. The rearrangement links TRBV5-1 to TRBJ2-2, with unresolved D. The V end lost 3 bases, the J end lost 4 bases, and 4 bases lay between the germline ends. This CDR3 has 12 amino acids. Per germline, CDR1 SGHRS and CDR2 YFSETQ.

This sequence joins TRBV28 and TRBJ1-2, with D tentatively TRBD1 (5 bases). Germline V CDR1 and CDR2: MDHEN, SYDVKM. The CDR3 runs 15 residues. V was clipped by 7 bases and J by 8 bases, with 23 bases between them. This CDR3 is CASTHRGGSAEGYTF. The CDR3, as DNA: TGTGCCAGCACCCACCGGGGGGGAAGCGCGGAAGGCTACACCTTC.

The chain recombines TRBV5-6 with TRBJ1-2, with 7 bases lining up with TRBD1. Germline V gives CDR1 SGHDT, CDR2 YYEEEE. The CDR3 has 13 residues. V lost 3 bases, J lost 8 bases, and 7 bases stayed unmatched. The CDR3 loop is CASSSQGTVGYTF. The CDR3 region has the DNA TGTGCCAGCAGCTCCCAGGGGACAGTCGGCTACACCTTC. The full variable domain, rest sourced from reference TRBV5-6 and TRBJ1-2, is DAGVTQSPTHLIKTRGQQVTLRCSPKSGHDTVSWYQQALGQGPQFIFQYYEEEERQRGNFPDRFSGHQFPNYSSELNVNALLLGDSALYLCASSSQGTVGYTFGSGTRLTVV.

The chain couples TRBV15 to TRBJ2-7; tentative D call: TRBD1 (6 bases). V was cut by 1 base and J by 2 bases, with 18 bases left in between. In germline, CDR1 is LNHNV, CDR2 YYDKDF (reference sequence). CDR3 size: 17 residues. The CDR3 coding sequence is TGTGCCACCAGCAGAGCGGGTGACAGGAGGTCTCCCTACGAGCAGTACTTC. It codes for CATSRAGDRRSPYEQYF.

This rearrangement joins TRBV3-1 (or the pseudogene TRBV3-2) to TRBJ2-1; D may be TRBD1 (6 bases). With 3 bases removed from V and 6 bases from J, the gap between germline ends came to 21 bases. This CDR3 contains 17 residues. CDR1 and CDR2 (germline): LGHDT, YNNKEL (reference sequence). CDR3 residues: CASSHDRFGIPRNEQFF. DNA of the CDR3: TGTGCCAGCAGCCATGACAGGTTCGGCATCCCCCGCAATGAGCAGTTCTTC.

V gene TRBV12-3 or TRBV12-4 combines with J gene TRBJ1-2; D uncertain. Trimming cost V 0 bases and J 4 bases, with 6 bases left between them. The length of the CDR3 is 13 residues. DNA of the CDR3: TGTGCCAGCAGTTTAGCCCCCGGCTATGGCTACACCTTC. The encoded protein is CASSLAPGYGYTF.